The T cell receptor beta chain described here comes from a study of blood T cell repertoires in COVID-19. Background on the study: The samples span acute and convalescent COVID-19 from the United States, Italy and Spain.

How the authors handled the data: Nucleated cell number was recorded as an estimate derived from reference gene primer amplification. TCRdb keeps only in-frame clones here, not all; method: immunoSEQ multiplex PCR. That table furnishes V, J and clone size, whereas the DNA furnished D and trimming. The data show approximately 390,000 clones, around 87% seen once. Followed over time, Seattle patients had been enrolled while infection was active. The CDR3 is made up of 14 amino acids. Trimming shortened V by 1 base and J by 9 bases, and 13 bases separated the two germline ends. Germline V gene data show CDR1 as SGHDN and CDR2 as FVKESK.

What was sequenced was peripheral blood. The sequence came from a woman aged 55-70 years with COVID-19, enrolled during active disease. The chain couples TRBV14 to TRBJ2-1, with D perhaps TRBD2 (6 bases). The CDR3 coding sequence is TGTGCCAGCAGCCAAGGGAGGGAACTTTCTGAGCAGTTCTTC. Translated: CASSQGRELSEQFF.